This T cell receptor beta chain was recorded in a study of blood T cell repertoires in COVID-19. Measured with immunoSEQ multiplex PCR; TCRdb has only the in-frame clones, and not every one. Among 200,000 to 300,000 clones listed, more than 75% were seen once. The CDR3 is made up of 16 amino acids. Germline CDR1 reads SGDLS; CDR2 reads YYNGEE. After removal of 0 bases from V and 2 bases from J, the junction contained 4 bases not matched to a gene. This chain uses TRBV9 with TRBJ1-3; 8 bases are a match to TRBD1. Sequencing used peripheral blood. The sequence derives from an older woman with active or convalescent COVID-19. This CDR3 is CASSVDQGATGNTIYF. In nucleotides, the CDR3 is TGTGCCAGCAGCGTAGACCAGGGGGCCACTGGAAACACCATATATTTT. Together with reference TRBV9 and TRBJ1-3, the CDR3 gives the full variable domain: DSGVTQTPKHLITATGQRVTLRCSPRSGDLSVYWYQQSLDQGLQFLIQYYNGEERAKGNILERFSAQQFPDLHSELNLSSLELGDSALYFCASSVDQGATGNTIYFGEGSWLTVV.